This T cell receptor (beta chain) comes out of a study of OX40 agonist ivuxolimab in advanced cancers. Study context: Antecedent anti-PD-1, anti-PD-L1 or anti-CTLA-4 therapy was permissible, with about 40% having received some.

Autoimmune disease history or systemic immunosuppression meant exclusion. J lost 3 bases, V lost 3 bases, and 3 bases had no gene match. Germline V gene sequence: CDR1 KGHSH, CDR2 LQKENI. The length of the CDR3 is 14 residues. Study results and caveats: Relative to CD4+, CD8+ T cells held more expanded clones on average.

In regard to this clone: Its antigen remains unidentified.

Data came from immunoSEQ multiplex PCR; TCRdb stores just in-frame clones and leaves some out. The table lists 35,000 to 45,000 clones, 74% of them singletons, with 18% in the top ten. Material: CD4+ or CD8+ T cells sorted from blood, obtained in a trial of the OX40 agonist ivuxolimab. V and J are TRBV18 and TRBJ1-1, with TRBD1 matching over 8 bases. The sequence came from an adult with an advanced solid tumor such as melanoma, head and neck, liver or kidney cancer. As DNA, the CDR3 is TGTGCCAGCTCACCTACGGGACAGGACACTGAAGCTTTCTTT. Residues: CASSPTGQDTEAFF.